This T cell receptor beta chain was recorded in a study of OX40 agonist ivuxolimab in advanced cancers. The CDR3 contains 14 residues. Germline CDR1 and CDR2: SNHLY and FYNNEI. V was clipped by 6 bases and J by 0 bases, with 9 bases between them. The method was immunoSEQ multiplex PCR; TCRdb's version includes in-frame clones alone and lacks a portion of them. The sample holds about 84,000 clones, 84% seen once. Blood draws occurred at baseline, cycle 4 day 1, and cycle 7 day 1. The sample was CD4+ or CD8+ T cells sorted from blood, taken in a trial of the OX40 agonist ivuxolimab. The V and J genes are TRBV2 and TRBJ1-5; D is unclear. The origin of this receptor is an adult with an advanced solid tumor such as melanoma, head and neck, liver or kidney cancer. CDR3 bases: TGTGCCAGCAGCCAAGACATTAGCAATCAGCCCCAGCATTTT. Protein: CASSQDISNQPQHF.